These 32 T cell receptor beta chains were sequenced from one sample in a study of T-cell memory formation after mild COVID-19. A single record per CDR3 protein comes from TCRdb applying MiXCR to the 5' RACE reads. The table has 250,000 or so distinct CDR3 sequences, more than 15% seen once. Sequenced material: PBMCs or a T cell subset sorted from them (not recorded which). All receptors derive from a man aged 18 to 29 who had mild COVID-19 (a few samples of this study predate the infection). Cell type and time point are not known.

This clonotype came up many times. The chain has TRBV5-1 and TRBJ2-3; 12 bases match TRBD2. Germline CDR1 is SGHRS and CDR2 is YFSETQ. CDR3 length equals 16 residues. The junction had 9 bases not matched to a gene; V was cut back by 4 bases and J by 6 bases. As DNA, the CDR3 is TGCGCCAGCAGCCTACTAGCGGGGGGACAGGCGGATACGCAGTATTTT. This gives the protein CASSLLAGGQADTQYF.

This clonotype was found a few times. V and J are TRBV5-4 and TRBJ1-2; tentatively, D is TRBD1 (6 bases). The CDR3 has 15 amino acids. Germline CDR1 reads SGHNT; CDR2 reads YYREEE (reference sequence). Trimming stripped 0 bases from V and 0 bases from J, with 9 bases between. The CDR3 loop reads CASSLGQEANYGYTF. The CDR3 nucleotides read TGTGCCAGCAGCTTGGGACAGGAAGCTAACTATGGCTACACCTTC. The full variable domain, rest sourced from reference TRBV5-4 and TRBJ1-2, is ETGVTQSPTHLIKTRGQQVTLRCSSQSGHNTVSWYQQALGQGPQFIFQYYREEENGRGNFPPRFSGLQFPNYSSELNVNALELDDSALYLCASSLGQEANYGYTFGSGTRLTVV.

The rearrangement joins TRBV7-9 to TRBJ2-2; D is unclear. Germline CDR1 reads SEHNR; CDR2 reads FQNEAQ (reference sequence). This CDR3 is 15 amino acids long. V was cut by 4 bases and J by 3 bases, with 12 bases left in between. The CDR3 DNA follows: TGTGCCAGCAGCTCCGAAGTAGAACACACCGGGGAGCTGTTTTTT. Encoded protein: CASSSEVEHTGELFF.

The chain links TRBV18 to TRBJ1-2; D gene uncertain. The CDR3 is 14 amino acids. V was shortened by 0 bases and J by 4 bases, with 9 bases between the two germline ends. Germline values: CDR1 KGHSH, CDR2 LQKENI. CDR3 protein: CASSPPLAGYGYTF. The CDR3 nucleotides are TGTGCCAGCTCACCACCCCTAGCAGGCTATGGCTACACCTTC. Full variable domain (rest looked up from reference TRBV18 and TRBJ1-2): NAGVMQNPRHLVRRRGQEARLRCSPMKGHSHVYWYRQLPEEGLKFMVYLQKENIIDESGMPKERFSAEFPKEGPSILRIQQVVRGDSAAYFCASSPPLAGYGYTFGSGTRLTVV.

Many counts were recorded for this clonotype. The J gene is TRBJ2-7, the V gene TRBV28; TRBD1 or TRBD2 may be the D gene (5 bases each). The V gene's germline CDR1 is MDHEN and CDR2 SYDVKM. The length of the CDR3 is 12 residues. V was cut by 4 bases and J by 6 bases, with 10 bases left in between. Written as DNA, the CDR3 is TGTGCCAGCAGTTCCGGGGCCCGCGAGCAGTACGTC. Amino acids: CASSSGAREQYV.

The chain combines TRBV10-3 with TRBJ2-1, with 8 bases aligning to TRBD2. CDR3 length: 15 amino acids. Germline values: CDR1 ENHRY, CDR2 SYGVKD. V was pared by 5 bases and J by 4 bases, with 7 bases of the junction left unmatched. The DNA of the CDR3 is TGTGCCATCAGTAGGGATAGCGGGGCTTACAATGAGCAGTTCTTC. It codes for CAISRDSGAYNEQFF.

The chain has TRBV7-2 and TRBJ2-3, with 8 bases identical to TRBD1. V shed 7 bases, J shed 6 bases, and the junction held 12 bases outside the gene matches. This CDR3 spans 15 amino acids. From germline, CDR1 is SGHTA and CDR2 FQGNSA. CDR3: CASNPLGQVIDTQYF. The DNA for the CDR3 is TGTGCCAGCAACCCACTGGGACAGGTCATCGATACGCAGTATTTT.

This clonotype was seen a few times. This sequence joins TRBV4-3 and TRBJ2-3, with TRBD1 matching over 7 bases. The CDR3 spans 15 residues. Germline V gene sequence: CDR1 LGHNA, CDR2 YSLEER. V dropped 3 bases and J dropped 4; count of bases not matched to a gene: 7. CDR3 DNA: TGCGCCAGCAGCCACAACAGGGGATCGGCAGATACGCAGTATTTT. This codes for CASSHNRGSADTQYF.

Worth noting for this clonotype: Sequence at one end of the junction differs from germline and may be a read error. CDR3 sequence (DNA): TGCAGCGGGGGGGAGGGGGACACCGGTGAGCTGTTTTTT. Protein sequence: CSGGEGDTGELFF. The chain carries TRBV29-1 and TRBJ2-2, with D possibly matching TRBD2 (7 bases). This CDR3 region has 13 residues. Germline loops: CDR1 SQVTM, CDR2 ANQGSEA.

This clonotype turned up a few times. V gene TRBV5-1 combines with J gene TRBJ2-5; possible D gene TRBD1, 6 bases. The germline V gene has CDR1 SGHRS and CDR2 YFSETQ. V shed 7 bases and J shed 1 base, with 8 bases lying between them. This CDR3 has 12 amino acids. CDR3: CASGQSQETQYF. The CDR3 DNA reads TGCGCCAGCGGACAGTCCCAAGAGACCCAGTACTTC. The complete variable domain, with remaining parts taken from reference TRBV5-1 and TRBJ2-5, reads KAGVTQTPRYLIKTRGQQVTLSCSPISGHRSVSWYQQTPGQGLQFLFEYFSETQRNKGNFPGRFSGRQFSNSRSEMNVSTLELGDSALYLCASGQSQETQYFGPGTRLLVL.

This clonotype has only a few counts. V and J are TRBV10-3 and TRBJ2-5; tentative D call: TRBD2 (6 bases). The germline V gene encodes CDR1 ENHRY and CDR2 SYGVKD. This CDR3 region has 14 residues. V was pared by 2 bases and J by 4 bases, with 11 bases between. The CDR3 nucleotides are TGTGCCATCAGTGAGACTAGCCTGGGAGAGACCCAGTACTTC. The encoded protein is CAISETSLGETQYF.

This clonotype was seen a handful of times. This chain uses TRBV10-3 with TRBJ2-7; D is perhaps TRBD1 or TRBD2 (5 bases each). The germline CDR1 and CDR2 sequences are ENHRY and SYGVKD. This CDR3 region has 16 residues. V lost 1 base and J lost 6, with 19 bases in between. The CDR3 DNA follows: TGTGCCATCAGTGAGTTTAAGAGTCAGGGACCTCGCGAGCAGTACGTC. It yields the protein CAISEFKSQGPREQYV.

The rearrangement uses TRBV7-9 and TRBJ1-3, with D uncertain. V was pared by 5 bases and J by 2 bases, with 16 bases between. CDR3 size: 16 residues. The germline V gene encodes CDR1 SEHNR and CDR2 FQNEAQ (reference sequence). The CDR3: CASSPPAGVTGNTIYF. The DNA for the CDR3 is TGTGCCAGCAGCCCCCCCGCAGGCGTCACTGGAAACACCATATATTTT.

This clonotype was seen a single time. The J gene is TRBJ2-1, the V gene TRBV6-5; D not certain. The CDR3 has 13 residues. The germline CDR1 and CDR2 sequences are MNHEY and SVGAGI. Trimming removed 2 bases at V and 5 bases at J, with 7 bases between. The CDR3 DNA sequence: TGTGCCAGCAGTTACGTTGAGAACAATGAGCAGTTCTTC. It translates to CASSYVENNEQFF.

This clonotype was detected only a few times. The chain is built from TRBV12-3 or TRBV12-4 and TRBJ2-3; unclear D gene. The CDR3 has 13 residues. Trimming cost V 6 bases and J 4 bases, with 11 bases left between them. The DNA of the CDR3 is TGTGCCAGCAGCCCCAGGTTCGCAGATACGCAGTATTTT. Translated, it gives CASSPRFADTQYF.

The J gene is TRBJ2-2, the V gene TRBV6-5; no reliable D call. The CDR3 is 13 residues long. Trimming shortened V by 3 bases and J by 7 bases, and 9 bases separated the two germline ends. Looked up from germline, CDR1 is MNHEY and CDR2 is SVGAGI. DNA for the CDR3: TGTGCCAGCAGTTATACGCCCGACGGGGAGCTGTTTTTT. Its protein product is CASSYTPDGELFF.

In DNA form, the CDR3 reads TGTGCCAGGGAAGAGGACCGACCCTACGAGCAGTACGTC. The encoded protein is CAREEDRPYEQYV. The chain couples TRBV6-1 to TRBJ2-7, with D unresolved. The CDR3 sequence is 13 residues long. Germline V lookup: CDR1 MNHNS, CDR2 SASEGT. V was shortened by 9 bases and J by 2 bases, with 14 bases between the two germline ends.

The V call is TRBV3-1, the J call TRBJ2-7; 8 bases agree with TRBD1. CDR3 length: 14 residues. From germline, CDR1 is LGHDT and CDR2 YNNKEL (reference sequence). The junction had 6 bases not matched to a gene; V was cut back by 3 bases and J by 5 bases. The CDR3 reads CASSHSGTGDEQYF. DNA of the CDR3: TGTGCCAGCAGCCATTCCGGGACAGGAGACGAGCAGTACTTC.

A few counts support this clonotype. CDR3 coding DNA: TGTGCCAGCAGCCAGATACTCGAGACCCAGTACTTC. Its protein product is CASSQILETQYF. The chain is built from TRBV7-9 and TRBJ2-5, with D unresolved. The V gene's germline CDR1 is SEHNR and CDR2 FQNEAQ (reference sequence). The CDR3 has 12 residues. The ends were cut back, 5 bases at V and 5 bases at J, with 9 bases in the middle.

The rearrangement joins TRBV5-1 to TRBJ2-6; D perhaps matches TRBD2 (5 bases). Germline CDR1 and CDR2: SGHRS and YFSETQ. This CDR3 comprises 16 residues. Trimming took 4 bases from V and 0 from J, leaving 11 bases between them. CDR3 protein: CASSAPGSSGANVLTF. Here the CDR3 DNA reads TGCGCCAGCAGCGCCCCGGGGAGCTCTGGGGCCAACGTCCTGACTTTC.

The chain uses TRBV4-2 and TRBJ2-3, with 9 bases matching TRBD2. V lost 1 base to trimming and J lost 4 bases; unmatched junction nucleotides: 6. The CDR3 sequence is 16 residues long. In germline, CDR1 is LGHNA, CDR2 YNFKEQ. The CDR3 bases are TGTGCCAGCAGCCAAGGGGTCGGACTAGCGCCAGATACGCAGTATTTT. This encodes CASSQGVGLAPDTQYF.

The chain joins TRBV13 to TRBJ2-1; tentatively, D is TRBD1 (5 bases). With 1 base removed from V and 2 bases from J, the gap between germline ends came to 6 bases. Germline lookup yields CDR1 PRHDT and CDR2 FYEKMQ (reference sequence). The CDR3 covers 14 residues. The DNA of the CDR3 is TGTGCCAGCAGCTTAGTGGGGCCCTACAATGAGCAGTTCTTC. Translated, it gives CASSLVGPYNEQFF.

The chain uses TRBV7-3 and TRBJ2-3; D possibly corresponds to TRBD1 (5 bases). Germline CDR1 reads SGHTA; CDR2 reads FQGTGA. CDR3 length: 19 amino acids. V lost 1 base and J lost 1, with 21 bases in between. The CDR3 DNA follows: TGTGCCAGCAGCTTAAGCCCTACTTCCTGGGTAGGGGGCACAGATACGCAGTATTTT. Translation gives CASSLSPTSWVGGTDTQYF. The full variable domain, rest sourced from reference TRBV7-3 and TRBJ2-3, is GAGVSQTPSNKVTEKGKYVELRCDPISGHTALYWYRQSLGQGPEFLIYFQGTGAADDSGLPNDRFFAVRPEGSVSTLKIQRTERGDSAVYLCASSLSPTSWVGGTDTQYFGPGTRLTVL.

This clonotype was counted only a few times. V and J are TRBV2 and TRBJ2-3; TRBD2 agrees at 7 bases. Germline V gives CDR1 SNHLY, CDR2 FYNNEI. V lost 9 bases to trimming and J lost 2 bases; unmatched junction nucleotides: 5. CDR3 size: 13 residues. CDR3 nucleotide sequence: TGTGCCAGTGGGGGGGAATACACAGATACGCAGTATTTT. It is translated as CASGGEYTDTQYF.

This clonotype was observed a handful of times. V usage is TRBV7-2 and J usage is TRBJ2-1; the match to TRBD2 covers 10 bases. The CDR3 runs to 14 residues. With 8 bases clipped from V and 7 bases from J, the junction kept 8 bases outside the gene matches. Germline V gives CDR1 SGHTA, CDR2 FQGNSA. The CDR3 coding sequence is TGTGCCAGCCCGAGAGAAGCGGGGGGGAATGAGCAGTTCTTC. This codes for CASPREAGGNEQFF.

This clonotype was picked up a small number of times. This chain links TRBV9 with TRBJ2-7; 12 bases are a match to TRBD2. The V segment lost 1 base and the J segment 6 bases; nucleotides outside the gene matches: 5. CDR1 is SGDLS and CDR2 is YYNGEE in the germline V gene. This CDR3 comprises 15 residues. This CDR3 reads CASSVSSGGAFEQYF. DNA for the CDR3: TGTGCCAGCAGCGTATCTAGCGGGGGGGCCTTCGAGCAGTACTTC.

V is TRBV20-1 and J is TRBJ2-5; TRBD2 matches 13 bases. From germline, CDR1 is DFQATT and CDR2 SNEGSKA (reference sequence). With V trimmed by 3 bases and J by 3 bases, 4 bases remained unmatched. The CDR3 runs 15 residues. The DNA of the CDR3 is TGCAGTGCTAGCGGACTAGCGGGGGTTAAAGAGACCCAGTACTTC. Protein: CSASGLAGVKETQYF.

J is TRBJ1-6 and V is TRBV9; D remains unclear. Trimming stripped 0 bases from V and 7 bases from J, with 8 bases between. CDR3 length: 14 amino acids. Germline V gives CDR1 SGDLS, CDR2 YYNGEE. The CDR3 loop is CASSVGTENSPLHF. CDR3 coding DNA: TGTGCCAGCAGCGTAGGGACGGAAAATTCACCCCTCCACTTT.

The V call is TRBV6-2 or TRBV6-3, the J call TRBJ2-2; tentatively, D is TRBD1 (5 bases). The germline V gene has CDR1 MNHEY and CDR2 SVGEGT. V was pared by 6 bases and J by 4 bases, with 12 bases between. The CDR3 consists of 14 residues. The CDR3 spells CASSQDKPTGELFF. The CDR3 bases are TGTGCCAGCAGCCAGGACAAACCCACCGGGGAGCTGTTTTTT.

This clonotype was observed a handful of times. The chain recombines TRBV4-1 with TRBJ2-3; a possible D gene is TRBD2 (5 bases). Germline-derived CDR1 and CDR2 are MGHRA and YSYEKL. The V gene lost 1 base and the J gene lost 6 bases, with 11 bases spanning the gap. This CDR3 has 14 residues. The CDR3 region has the DNA TGCGCCAGCAGCCAAGTCACAAGCGGTGATACGCAGTATTTT. Amino acids: CASSQVTSGDTQYF.

This clonotype was seen more than once but under ten times. V usage is TRBV7-2 and J usage is TRBJ2-5, with 8 positions matching TRBD2. This CDR3 contains 14 residues. V lost 7 bases and J lost 3; bases outside the gene matches: 7. Per the germline V gene, CDR1 is SGHTA and CDR2 is FQGNSA. This CDR3 reads CASTVGGGKETQYF. The CDR3 nucleotides are TGTGCCAGCACCGTCGGCGGGGGGAAAGAGACCCAGTACTTC.

This clonotype was observed a handful of times. The V call is TRBV6-6, the J call TRBJ1-5; D remains ambiguous. This CDR3 contains 18 residues. V was shortened by 4 bases and J by 3 bases, with 22 bases between the two germline ends. Germline V gene data show CDR1 as MNHNY and CDR2 as SVGAGI (reference sequence). The CDR3 loop is CASSFPPRQNGYNQPQHF. The CDR3 DNA reads as TGTGCCAGCAGTTTTCCTCCCAGGCAGAATGGGTACAATCAGCCCCAGCATTTT.